These T cell receptor beta chains were read from a single sample in a study of blood T cell repertoires in COVID-19. TCRdb's copy holds only in-frame clones and misses some; the assay was immunoSEQ multiplex PCR. The sample has about 200,000 clones; about nine tenths are singletons. The specimen sequenced was peripheral blood. The receptors here all came from a man in his fifties or sixties who had recovered from COVID-19. Both conserved end residues are part of each CDR3. Fields, in order: J gene, V gene, clone size, D gene, CDR3 protein, CDR3 DNA. A D gene is named only where the DNA matches it firmly. The listing skips clone size in some rows; elsewhere it reads once, few, many or a size class.

J: TRBJ1-3; V: TRBV2; size: .; D: TRBD1; CDR3: CASRAGQGGNTIYF; DNA: TGTGCCAGCAGGGCGGGACAGGGAGGAAACACCATATATTTT
J: TRBJ1-6; V: TRBV25-1; size: .; D: TRBD1; CDR3: CASSASTGSGSPLHF; DNA: TGTGCCAGCAGTGCCTCGACAGGGAGCGGGTCACCCCTCCACTTT
J: TRBJ1-6; V: TRBV28; size: .; D: .; CDR3: CASSFPGTRGSPLHF; DNA: TGTGCCAGCAGTTTTCCGGGTACCAGGGGTTCACCCCTCCACTTT
J: TRBJ2-7; V: TRBV27; size: .; D: TRBD1; CDR3: CASSLPLGTGDYEQYF; DNA: TGTGCCAGCAGTTTACCCCTCGGGACAGGGGATTACGAGCAGTACTTC
J: TRBJ2-2; V: TRBV28; size: .; D: TRBD1; CDR3: CASSLTRQGAANTGELFF; DNA: TGTGCCAGCAGTCTTACTAGACAGGGGGCGGCGAACACCGGGGAGCTGTTTTTT
J: TRBJ2-7; V: TRBV2; size: .; D: .; CDR3: CASSSLGTTFYEQYF; DNA: TGTGCCAGCTCAAGCCTCGGGACAACCTTCTACGAGCAGTACTTC
J: TRBJ1-6; V: TRBV7-3; size: .; D: TRBD1; CDR3: CASSSETGTAGSSYNSPLHF; DNA: TGTGCCAGCAGCTCCGAAACCGGGACAGCAGGGAGCTCCTATAATTCACCCCTCCACTTT
J: TRBJ2-1; V: TRBV5-4; size: once; D: .; CDR3: CASAGGPNPYNEQFF; DNA: TGTGCCAGTGCAGGGGGGCCAAACCCCTACAATGAGCAGTTCTTC
J: TRBJ2-1; V: TRBV28; size: .; D: TRBD2; CDR3: CASSIAGGYNEQFF; DNA: TGTGCCAGCAGCATAGCGGGGGGGTACAATGAGCAGTTCTTC
J: TRBJ2-7; V: TRBV7-6; size: .; D: TRBD2; CDR3: CASSNAGGYEQYF; DNA: TGTGCCAGCAGCAACGCGGGGGGCTACGAGCAGTACTTC
J: TRBJ2-5; V: TRBV4-2; size: .; D: TRBD2; CDR3: CASRRSSGEDWETQYF; DNA: TGTGCCAGCAGGAGGAGCAGCGGGGAGGACTGGGAGACCCAGTACTTC
J: TRBJ1-2; V: TRBV7-9; size: .; D: .; CDR3: CASSLAGGSTSYGYTF; DNA: TGTGCCAGCAGCCTAGCCGGGGGTTCGACCTCCTATGGCTACACCTTC
J: TRBJ1-1; V: TRBV3-1/TRBV3-2; size: .; D: TRBD1; CDR3: CASSQGGQGRSEAFF; DNA: TGTGCCAGCAGCCAAGGCGGACAGGGGCGAAGTGAAGCTTTCTTT
J: TRBJ2-1; V: TRBV19; size: once; D: TRBD2; CDR3: CASSKYGPRSGNDEQFF; DNA: TGTGCCAGTAGTAAATATGGGCCCCGTAGCGGGAACGATGAGCAGTTCTTC
J: TRBJ1-5; V: TRBV27; size: .; D: .; CDR3: CASSLNSGISFQPQHF; DNA: TGTGCCAGCAGTTTAAACTCGGGGATTTCCTTTCAGCCCCAGCATTTT
J: TRBJ2-5; V: TRBV7-6; size: few; D: .; CDR3: CASSLRGGAAEETQYF; DNA: TGTGCCAGCAGCTTAAGGGGTGGGGCGGCGGAAGAGACCCAGTACTTC
J: TRBJ1-2; V: TRBV5-1; size: .; D: .; CDR3: CASSPGNGRYGYTF; DNA: TGCGCCAGCAGCCCGGGGAATGGGCGCTATGGCTACACCTTC
J: TRBJ2-1; V: TRBV6-4; size: .; D: .; CDR3: CASSDGGHNEQFF; DNA: TGTGCCAGCAGTGACGGTGGGCACAATGAGCAGTTCTTC
J: TRBJ2-5; V: TRBV29-1; size: once; D: .; CDR3: CSVVGRLQETQYF; DNA: TGCAGCGTTGTGGGGCGACTTCAAGAGACCCAGTACTTC
J: TRBJ2-7; V: TRBV6-2/TRBV6-3; size: .; D: TRBD2; CDR3: CASSRPTGLPTYEQYF; DNA: TGTGCCAGCAGTCGTCCTACGGGACTACCCACCTACGAGCAGTACTTC
J: TRBJ1-1; V: TRBV5-1; size: .; D: .; CDR3: CASSLEEVNTEAFF; DNA: TGCGCCAGCAGCTTGGAAGAGGTGAACACTGAAGCTTTCTTT
J: TRBJ2-2; V: TRBV11-2; size: .; D: .; CDR3: CASAAGTRNTGELFF; DNA: TGTGCCAGCGCGGCGGGCACCAGGAACACCGGGGAGCTGTTTTTT
J: TRBJ1-5; V: TRBV19; size: .; D: TRBD1; CDR3: CASSKTGSVYSNQPQHF; DNA: TGTGCCAGTAGCAAGACAGGGAGCGTCTATAGCAATCAGCCCCAGCATTTT
J: TRBJ2-1; V: TRBV20-1; size: .; D: TRBD2; CDR3: CSASSPGRTSSYNEQFF; DNA: TGCAGTGCTAGTAGCCCGGGGAGGACTAGCTCCTACAATGAGCAGTTCTTC
J: TRBJ2-2; V: TRBV14; size: .; D: TRBD2; CDR3: CASSPWLGLAITGELFF; DNA: TGTGCCAGCAGCCCCTGGTTGGGACTAGCGATCACCGGGGAGCTGTTTTTT
J: TRBJ1-3; V: TRBV13; size: few; D: .; CDR3: CASRREERTIYF; DNA: TGTGCCAGCAGACGTGAAGAACGGACCATATATTTT
J: TRBJ2-1; V: TRBV19; size: .; D: .; CDR3: CASSMLAKKLSQSTFNNEQFF; DNA: TGTGCCAGTAGTATGCTAGCGAAGAAACTCTCCCAATCCACCTTCAACAATGAGCAGTTCTTC
J: TRBJ2-2; V: TRBV9; size: .; D: TRBD2; CDR3: CASSAGGGTGELFF; DNA: TGTGCCAGCAGCGCTGGGGGGGGCACCGGGGAGCTGTTTTTT
J: TRBJ1-1; V: TRBV19; size: .; D: .; CDR3: CASSRDRMNTEAFF; DNA: TGTGCCAGTAGCCGAGACAGGATGAACACTGAAGCTTTCTTT
J: TRBJ1-5; V: TRBV28; size: .; D: TRBD1; CDR3: CASSLGTGVFLSNQPQHF; DNA: TGTGCCAGCAGTTTGGGGACAGGGGTTTTCCTTAGCAATCAGCCCCAGCATTTT
J: TRBJ1-1; V: TRBV27; size: .; D: TRBD1; CDR3: CASRRDRPEDTEAFF; DNA: TGTGCCAGCAGACGGGACAGGCCCGAGGACACTGAAGCTTTCTTT
J: TRBJ2-3; V: TRBV6-6; size: .; D: .; CDR3: CASSYVASTDTQYF; DNA: TGTGCCAGCAGTTACGTGGCTAGCACAGATACGCAGTATTTT
J: TRBJ1-4; V: TRBV19; size: .; D: .; CDR3: CASRRRTQEEKLFF; DNA: TGTGCCAGTAGAAGGAGGACTCAGGAAGAAAAACTGTTTTTT
J: TRBJ1-1; V: TRBV19; size: .; D: TRBD1; CDR3: CASSIGTGKSFF; DNA: TGTGCCAGTAGTATAGGGACAGGGAAGTCTTTCTTT
J: TRBJ2-7; V: TRBV12-3/TRBV12-4; size: .; D: .; CDR3: CASRYSYEQYF; DNA: TGTGCCAGCAGGTACAGCTACGAGCAGTACTTC
J: TRBJ1-1; V: TRBV7-6; size: .; D: .; CDR3: CASRASGASMNTEAFF; DNA: TGTGCCAGCAGAGCTTCGGGAGCAAGCATGAACACTGAAGCTTTCTTT
J: TRBJ2-1; V: TRBV25-1; size: once; D: TRBD2; CDR3: CASSGTSGLEQFF; DNA: TGTGCTAGTTCGGGGACTAGCGGTCTTGAGCAGTTCTTC
J: TRBJ2-7; V: TRBV11-2; size: .; D: .; CDR3: CASSLESPPTYEQYF; DNA: TGTGCCAGCAGCTTAGAAAGTCCTCCTACCTACGAGCAGTACTTC
J: TRBJ1-6; V: TRBV7-9; size: .; D: TRBD1; CDR3: CASSLTGQASSYNSPLHF; DNA: TGTGCCAGCAGCTTGACCGGACAGGCGAGCTCCTATAATTCACCCCTCCACTTT
J: TRBJ1-2; V: TRBV18; size: .; D: .; CDR3: CASSPPQGHYGYTF; DNA: TGTGCCAGCTCACCACCGCAGGGGCACTATGGCTACACCTTC
J: TRBJ1-2; V: TRBV6-5; size: .; D: .; CDR3: CASSYNRQDYGYTF; DNA: TGTGCCAGCAGTTATAACCGTCAGGACTATGGCTACACCTTC
J: TRBJ2-6; V: TRBV19; size: .; D: .; CDR3: CASSPGQLRGTGANVLTF; DNA: TGTGCCAGTAGTCCCGGACAGTTAAGGGGGACTGGGGCCAACGTCCTGACTTTC
J: TRBJ1-2; V: TRBV7-9; size: few; D: .; CDR3: CASSLDFLGEGHGYTF; DNA: TGTGCCAGCAGCTTAGATTTTCTTGGGGAGGGGCATGGCTACACCTTC
J: TRBJ1-5; V: TRBV4-1; size: .; D: .; CDR3: CASSQERGNQPQHF; DNA: TGCGCCAGCAGCCAAGAACGGGGAAATCAGCCCCAGCATTTT
J: TRBJ2-3; V: TRBV24-1; size: .; D: .; CDR3: CAFAGYPETDTQYF; DNA: TGTGCCTTCGCCGGGTATCCCGAGACAGATACGCAGTATTTT
J: TRBJ1-2; V: TRBV12-3/TRBV12-4; size: .; D: .; CDR3: CASSPTTNYGYTF; DNA: TGTGCCAGCAGTCCAACAACTAACTATGGCTACACCTTC
J: TRBJ2-3; V: TRBV18; size: .; D: .; CDR3: CASSGRDSQADTQYF; DNA: TGTGCCAGCTCAGGACGGGACTCCCAGGCCGATACGCAGTATTTT
J: TRBJ2-2; V: TRBV27; size: .; D: .; CDR3: CASSFTGAGELFF; DNA: TGTGCCAGCAGTTTTACGGGAGCGGGGGAGCTGTTTTTT
J: TRBJ2-7; V: TRBV2; size: .; D: TRBD1; CDR3: CASMRQGYEQYF; DNA: TGTGCCAGCATGCGACAGGGCTACGAGCAGTACTTC
J: TRBJ2-7; V: TRBV7-3; size: .; D: .; CDR3: CASSAKAGYEQYF; DNA: TGTGCCAGCAGCGCCAAAGCCGGGTACGAGCAGTACTTC
J: TRBJ1-2; V: TRBV5-1; size: .; D: .; CDR3: CASSLGTGQYGYTF; DNA: TGCGCCAGCAGCTTGGGTACAGGGCAGTATGGCTACACCTTC